This T cell receptor beta chain was captured by sequencing in a study of blood T cell repertoires in COVID-19. This clone was detected only once. Germline-derived CDR1 and CDR2 are SGHTA and FQGNSA. The CDR3 has 11 amino acids. Trimming pared 7 bases from V and 7 bases from J, leaving 10 bases between. The assay was immunoSEQ multiplex PCR, and TCRdb's table has in-frame clones only and misses some. The sample has 100,000 to 150,000 clones; about 76% are singletons. The receptor comes from a woman aged 60-75 years with active or convalescent COVID-19. Sequences were obtained from peripheral blood. V gene TRBV7-2 combines with J gene TRBJ1-1; tentative D call: TRBD1 (5 bases). The DNA for the CDR3 is TGTGCCAGCACCTACAGGTATGAAGCTTTCTTT. Amino acid sequence: CASTYRYEAFF.